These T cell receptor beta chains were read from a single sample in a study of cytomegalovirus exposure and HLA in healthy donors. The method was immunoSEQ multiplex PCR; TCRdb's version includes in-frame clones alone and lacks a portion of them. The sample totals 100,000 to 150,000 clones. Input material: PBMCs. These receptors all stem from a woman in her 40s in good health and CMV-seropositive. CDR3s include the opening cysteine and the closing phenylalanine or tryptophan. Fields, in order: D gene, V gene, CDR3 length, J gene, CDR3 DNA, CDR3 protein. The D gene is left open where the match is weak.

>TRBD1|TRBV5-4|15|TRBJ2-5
TGTGCCAGCAGCTCGACAGGGGTTGACCAAGAGACCCAGTACTTC
CASSSTGVDQETQYF
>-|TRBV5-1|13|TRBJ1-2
TGCGCCAGCAGCCTAGACGGGAAAGATGGCTACACCTTC
CASSLDGKDGYTF
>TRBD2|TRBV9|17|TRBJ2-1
TGTGCCAGCAGCGTAGATCTACTAGCGGGAGGGTACAATGAGCAGTTCTTC
CASSVDLLAGGYNEQFF
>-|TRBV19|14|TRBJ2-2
TGTGCCAGTAGGCGGGAAGGGGAAGTCGGGGAGCTGTTTTTT
CASRREGEVGELFF
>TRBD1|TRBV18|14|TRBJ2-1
TGTGCCAGCTCACCACAGACAGGGGTCTATGAGCAGTTCTTC
CASSPQTGVYEQFF
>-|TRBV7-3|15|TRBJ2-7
TGTGCCAGCAGCTTAGGGGGCGGGCAGCTCTACGAGCAGTACTTC
CASSLGGGQLYEQYF
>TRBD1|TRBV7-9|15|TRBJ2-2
TGTGCCAGCAGCTCGGACAGGGGGGTCACCGGGGAGCTGTTTTTT
CASSSDRGVTGELFF
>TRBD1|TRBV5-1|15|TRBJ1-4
TGCGCCAGCAGCTTGGGGGACAGGGGTAATGAAAAACTGTTTTTT
CASSLGDRGNEKLFF
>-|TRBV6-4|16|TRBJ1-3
TGTGCCAGCCTGTGGGTAGCTCAACGGGGGAGAAACACCATATATTTT
CASLWVAQRGRNTIYF
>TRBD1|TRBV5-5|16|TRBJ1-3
TGTGCCAGCAGCTACCTGGGACAGGGTAGTGGAAACACCATATATTTT
CASSYLGQGSGNTIYF
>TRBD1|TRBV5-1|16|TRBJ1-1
TGCGCCAGCAGCTTAACAACCGGGACAGGGGGCACTGAAGCTTTCTTT
CASSLTTGTGGTEAFF
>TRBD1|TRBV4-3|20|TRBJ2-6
TGCGCCAGCAGCCAAGTCGCCGCGGGACAGGGTGGTTCTGGGGCCAACGTCCTGACTTTC
CASSQVAAGQGGSGANVLTF
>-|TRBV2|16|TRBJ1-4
TGTGCCAGCAGGTATGGGGGGATCCAGGCTAATGAAAAACTGTTTTTT
CASRYGGIQANEKLFF
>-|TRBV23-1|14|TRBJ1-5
TGCGCCAGCAGTCAGACGGAGAGCAATCAGCCCCAGCATTTT
CASSQTESNQPQHF
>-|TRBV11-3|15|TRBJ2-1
TGTGCCAGCAGCTTGGGAGGAGGGGTCCACAATGAGCAGTTCTTC
CASSLGGGVHNEQFF
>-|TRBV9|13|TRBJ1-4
TGTGCCAGCAGCCCTCAGGGAGGTGAAAAACTGTTTTTT
CASSPQGGEKLFF
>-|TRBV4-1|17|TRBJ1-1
TGCGCCAGCAGCCAAGATGTCGCGGGGAGCAGGAACACTGAAGCTTTCTTT
CASSQDVAGSRNTEAFF
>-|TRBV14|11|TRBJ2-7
TGTGCCAGCAGCCAAGGTAGCGAGCAGTACTTC
CASSQGSEQYF
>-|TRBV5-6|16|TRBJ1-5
TGTGCCAGCAGCTTAACGGGGAGGGGAAGCAATCAGCCCCAGCATTTT
CASSLTGRGSNQPQHF
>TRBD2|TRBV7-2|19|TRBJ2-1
TGTGCCAGCAGCCTGAGAAGTAGCGGGGAGAGAACATACTGGAATGAGCAGTTCTTC
CASSLRSSGERTYWNEQFF
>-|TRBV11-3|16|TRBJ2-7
TGTGCCAGCAGCCACGCCGAAGGGGGTAGGGGTCGCGAGCAGTACTTC
CASSHAEGGRGREQYF
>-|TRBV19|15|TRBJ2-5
TGTGCCAGTAGTATCGCCTGGGCCTCCCAAGAGACCCAGTACTTC
CASSIAWASQETQYF
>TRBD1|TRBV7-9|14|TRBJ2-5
TGTGCCAGCAGCCCACGGACAGGCCAAGTAACCCAGTACTTC
CASSPRTGQVTQYF
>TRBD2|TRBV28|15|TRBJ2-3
TGTGCCAGCAGCCCTGAGCGGGAGATACCAGATACGCAGTATTTT
CASSPEREIPDTQYF
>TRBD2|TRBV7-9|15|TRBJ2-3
TGTGCCAGCAGCTCCCGAGCGGGAGGGTCAAATACGCAGTATTTT
CASSSRAGGSNTQYF
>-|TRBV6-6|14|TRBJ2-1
TGTGCCAGCAGTAGAGGACAGGGAGGGAATGAGCAGTTCTTC
CASSRGQGGNEQFF
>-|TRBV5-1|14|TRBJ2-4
TGCGCCAGCAGCTTGGACGGGCGGGACGTTTTTCAGTACTTC
CASSLDGRDVFQYF
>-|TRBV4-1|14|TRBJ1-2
TGCGCCAGCAGCCAGGGCAGGGTGGGCGATGGCTACACCTTC
CASSQGRVGDGYTF
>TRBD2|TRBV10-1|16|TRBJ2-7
TGCGCCAGCAGTGAAACGGAGCGGGAGTGCAACTACGAGCAGTACTTC
CASSETERECNYEQYF
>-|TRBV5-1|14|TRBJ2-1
TGCGCCAGCAGCTTATTTACATCCTACAATGAGCAGTTCTTC
CASSLFTSYNEQFF
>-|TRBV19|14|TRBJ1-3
TGTGCCAGTGGCCAACCGTTCTCTGGAAACACCATATATTTT
CASGQPFSGNTIYF
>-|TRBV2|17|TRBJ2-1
TGTGCCAGCAGTGAAGGGCAAGCGGGCCAGATCTACAATGAGCAGTTCTTC
CASSEGQAGQIYNEQFF
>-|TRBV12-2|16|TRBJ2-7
TGTGCAAGTCGCTTATCGACTAGCGGGAGTTCCTACGAGCAGTACTTC
CASRLSTSGSSYEQYF
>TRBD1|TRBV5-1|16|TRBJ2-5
TGCGCCAGCAGCTTGGGCCGCGGACAGGGACGGGAGACCCAGTACTTC
CASSLGRGQGRETQYF
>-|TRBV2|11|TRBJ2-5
TGTGCCCGCGGCCAGCAAGAGACCCAGTACTTC
CARGQQETQYF
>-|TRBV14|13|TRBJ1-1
TGTGCCAGCTCAATTTCCGGGAGCACTGAAGCTTTCTTT
CASSISGSTEAFF
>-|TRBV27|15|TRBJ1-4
TGTGCCAGCAGTCCCTACGGGGGGGCTAATGAAAAACTGTTTTTT
CASSPYGGANEKLFF
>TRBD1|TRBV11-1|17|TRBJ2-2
TGTGCCACCATGGGGTGGACGACAGGGGGAAACACCGGGGAGCTGTTTTTT
CATMGWTTGGNTGELFF
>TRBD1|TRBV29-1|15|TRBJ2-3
TGCAGCGTTTCAATGACAGGGGGGTTTGGGGATACGCAGTATTTT
CSVSMTGGFGDTQYF
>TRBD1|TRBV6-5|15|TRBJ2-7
TGTGCCAGCAGTTACTCAAGACAGGGTGGGAACGAGCAGTACTTC
CASSYSRQGGNEQYF
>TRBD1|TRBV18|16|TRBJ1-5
TGTGCCAGCTCACCCATGGGACAGAGAATCAATCAGCCCCAGCATTTT
CASSPMGQRINQPQHF
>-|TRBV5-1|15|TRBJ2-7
TGCGCCAGCAGCTTGGAGGCAGGGTCCCCCTACGAGCAGTACTTC
CASSLEAGSPYEQYF
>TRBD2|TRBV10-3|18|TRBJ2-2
TGTGCCATCAGTGAGTCTAACAGCGGGAGGGCCAACACCGGGGAGCTGTTTTTT
CAISESNSGRANTGELFF
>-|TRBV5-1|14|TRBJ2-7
TGCGCCAGCAGCTTGGGGCAGGCTGCCTACGAGCAGTACTTC
CASSLGQAAYEQYF
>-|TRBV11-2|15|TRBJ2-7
TGTGCCAGCAGCCCTAGGACACCAGTCTCCTACGAGCAGTACTTC
CASSPRTPVSYEQYF
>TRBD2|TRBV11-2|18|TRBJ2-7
TGTGCCAGCAGCTTAAATGGGGGAGGGGCAGCGGGAGTAGGGGAGCAGTACTTC
CASSLNGGGAAGVGEQYF
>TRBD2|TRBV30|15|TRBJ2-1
TGTGCCTGGAGTTTGACTAGCGGGTATTTCATTGAGCAGTTCTTC
CAWSLTSGYFIEQFF
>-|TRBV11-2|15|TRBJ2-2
TGTGCCAGCAGCTTAGCCGCGATCAACACCGGGGAGCTGTTTTTT
CASSLAAINTGELFF
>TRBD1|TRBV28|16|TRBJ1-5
TGTGCCAGCAGTCTGGACAGGATTGGTGGCAATCAGCCCCAGCATTTT
CASSLDRIGGNQPQHF
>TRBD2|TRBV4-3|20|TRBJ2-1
TGCGCCAGCAGCCAAGAACCCCCAGGGTGGTCACTAGCGGGAGTCAATGAGCAGTTCTTC
CASSQEPPGWSLAGVNEQFF
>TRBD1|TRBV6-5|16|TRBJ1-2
TGTGCCAGCAGTTACGCGGGACAGGGGGTTGGCTATGGCTACACCTTC
CASSYAGQGVGYGYTF
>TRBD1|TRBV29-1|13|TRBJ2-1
TGCAGCGTTGAAGGACCGGGACAGGGTGAGCAGTTCTTC
CSVEGPGQGEQFF
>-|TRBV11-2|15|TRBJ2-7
TGTGCCAGCAGCTTCCGAACAGGGTCCCCTCACGAGCAGTACTTC
CASSFRTGSPHEQYF
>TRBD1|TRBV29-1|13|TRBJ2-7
TGCAGCGCTGGGACAGGCAGGGGGTACGAGCAGTACTTC
CSAGTGRGYEQYF